One and the same sample provided the 23 T cell receptor beta chains below, sequenced in a study of shared clonotypes between healthy human individuals. Naive CD8 populations comprised CD45RO-negative cells positively selected for CCR7, excluding terminally differentiated effector memory CD45RA+ cells. Generated by immunoSEQ multiplex PCR, the TCRdb table keeps only in-frame clones and is missing some. The sample lists approximately 2,000,000 clones, about 94% occurring once. Sequencing used naive CD8+ T cells from PBMCs. These receptors came from a man between 18 and 29 years old in good health. Some clones in this sample may be carry-over from other donors' samples.

The rearrangement links TRBV11-2 to TRBJ1-1; the D is unclear. Germline values: CDR1 SGHAT, CDR2 FQNNGV. This CDR3 has 14 amino acids. Trimming took 2 bases from V and 8 from J, leaving 15 bases between them. CDR3 bases: TGTGCCAGCAGCTTATTTTCTCAGTCGAGGGAAGCTTTCTTT. Amino acids: CASSLFSQSREAFF.

V is TRBV6-5 and J is TRBJ2-1; D is possibly TRBD2 (5 bases). CDR1 is MNHEY and CDR2 is SVGAGI in the germline V gene. The CDR3 has 15 residues. V was pared by 0 bases and J by 2 bases, with 8 bases between. The CDR3 bases are TGTGCCAGCAGTTACTCGAAGCGGCCCTACAATGAGCAGTTCTTC. Its protein is CASSYSKRPYNEQFF.

On this clone itself: Within the sample, other DNA sequences also encode this same CDR3. The chain combines TRBV5-6 with TRBJ2-7; TRBD1 agrees at 11 bases. CDR1 and CDR2 (germline): SGHDT, YYEEEE. This CDR3 comprises 14 residues. Losses at the gene ends were 2 bases for V and 4 bases for J; bases not matched to a gene: 2. The CDR3 DNA follows: TGTGCCAGCAGCTTAGGGACAGGGGGTTACGAGCAGTACTTC. Translating it yields CASSLGTGGYEQYF. Using reference TRBV5-6 and TRBJ2-7 for the parts outside the CDR3, the full variable domain is DAGVTQSPTHLIKTRGQQVTLRCSPKSGHDTVSWYQQALGQGPQFIFQYYEEEERQRGNFPDRFSGHQFPNYSSELNVNALLLGDSALYLCASSLGTGGYEQYFGPGTRLTVT.

The chain employs TRBV28 and TRBJ2-7, with D hard to call. The germline gives CDR1 MDHEN, CDR2 SYDVKM. Trimming pared 2 bases from V and 2 bases from J, leaving 22 bases between. The CDR3 extends over 18 amino acids. The CDR3 nucleotides are TGTGCCAGCAGTTTAATTGGGATCGGAAAGGGATACCCCTACGAGCAGTACTTC. It translates to CASSLIGIGKGYPYEQYF.

This chain joins TRBV28 and TRBJ1-5, with D perhaps TRBD1 (6 bases). Germline CDR1 reads MDHEN; CDR2 reads SYDVKM. The CDR3 loop spans 16 amino acids. The ends were cut back, 4 bases at V and 4 bases at J, with 17 bases in the middle. CDR3 sequence: CASSSYRDNLNQPQHF. CDR3 DNA sequence: TGTGCCAGCAGTTCCTACCGGGACAACCTTAATCAGCCCCAGCATTTT. Supplemented by reference TRBV28 and TRBJ1-5, the full variable domain reads DVKVTQSSRYLVKRTGEKVFLECVQDMDHENMFWYRQDPGLGLRLIYFSYDVKMKEKGDIPEGYSVSREKKERFSLILESASTNQTSMYLCASSSYRDNLNQPQHFGDGTRLSIL.

A few counts support this clone. The CDR3 loop reads CASSVVRQGNQPQHF. Here the CDR3 DNA reads TGTGCCAGCAGCGTAGTCCGACAGGGTAATCAGCCCCAGCATTTT. The J gene is TRBJ1-5, the V gene TRBV9, with 7 nucleotides matching TRBD1. Trimming took 0 bases from V and 4 from J; bases not matched to a gene: 4. Germline-derived CDR1 and CDR2 are SGDLS and YYNGEE. The CDR3 contains 15 residues.

The genes are TRBV6-6 and TRBJ2-3, with D maybe TRBD2 (6 bases). This CDR3 has 15 amino acids. CDR1 and CDR2 from the germline V gene are MNHNY and SVGAGI (reference sequence). V dropped 1 base and J dropped 3 bases, with 11 bases sitting between them. The chain's CDR3 is CASSYWSGETDTQYF. Written as DNA, the CDR3 is TGTGCCAGCAGTTACTGGTCGGGAGAGACAGATACGCAGTATTTT.

J is TRBJ1-2 and V is TRBV5-4; D is unclear. The length of the CDR3 is 13 residues. V dropped 1 base and J dropped 2 bases, with 6 bases sitting between them. Germline CDR1 is SGHNT and CDR2 is YYREEE (reference sequence). The DNA for the CDR3 is TGTGCCAGCAGCTTGCCCGGGAACTATGGCTACACCTTC. This gives the protein CASSLPGNYGYTF.

This clone was seen more than once but under ten times. The identical CDR3 is also encoded by other nucleotide sequences in the sample. This chain connects TRBV27 to TRBJ2-6; tentatively, D is TRBD1 (5 bases). Per germline, CDR1 MNHEY and CDR2 SMNVEV (reference sequence). The CDR3 totals 15 residues. V was shortened by 2 bases and J by 1 base, with 6 bases between the two germline ends. The CDR3 DNA reads TGTGCCAGCAGTTTAAGGGGTTCTGGGGCCAACGTCCTGACTTTC. Its protein is CASSLRGSGANVLTF.

With respect to this clone: Other DNA sequences within the sample encode an identical CDR3. The chain is built from TRBV7-8 and TRBJ2-1; no reliable D call. Trimming cost V 1 base and J 0 bases, with 7 bases left between them. Germline assignment: CDR1 SGHVS and CDR2 FQNEAQ. CDR3 length: 15 residues. In DNA, the CDR3 is TGTGCCAGCAGCTTAGGTGTAAGCTCCTACAATGAGCAGTTCTTC. Translated: CASSLGVSSYNEQFF.

V and J are TRBV7-3 and TRBJ2-2; TRBD1 aligns across 10 bases. The CDR3 spans 16 residues. The V gene end was trimmed by 3 bases and the J gene end by 4 bases; junction bases not matched to a gene: 5. Germline V lookup: CDR1 SGHTA, CDR2 FQGTGA. The CDR3 DNA reads as TGTGCCAGCAGCTTCTCGGGACAGGGGACCACCGGGGAGCTGTTTTTT. Translating it yields CASSFSGQGTTGELFF.

This rearrangement joins TRBV7-9 to TRBJ2-5, with TRBD2 as a possible D gene (6 bases). The CDR3 length is 16 residues. CDR1 SEHNR and CDR2 FQNEAQ come from the germline V gene (reference sequence). The V end lost 5 bases, the J end lost 2 bases, and 18 bases lay between the germline ends. CDR3 residues: CASSPVGGLLQETQYF. DNA for the CDR3: TGTGCCAGCAGCCCCGTGGGAGGCCTCCTTCAAGAGACCCAGTACTTC.

CDR3 region: CASSHTRNEQFF. CDR3 coding DNA: TGTGCCAGCAGCCACACCAGGAATGAGCAGTTCTTC. J is TRBJ2-1 and V is TRBV11-3; D is ambiguous. Trimming removed 5 bases from V and 7 bases from J, with 9 bases in between. The CDR3 runs 12 residues. In germline, CDR1 is SGHNT, CDR2 YENEEA.

The chain combines TRBV30 with TRBJ2-7, with TRBD1 matching 7 bases. The germline gives CDR1 GTSNPN, CDR2 SVGIG (reference sequence). Trimming took 4 bases from V and 0 from J; bases not matched to a gene: 6. The CDR3 covers 14 residues. Here the CDR3 DNA reads TGTGCCTGGAACACCGGGACAGCCTCCTACGAGCAGTACTTC. Its protein is CAWNTGTASYEQYF.

In regard to this clone: This same CDR3 is encoded by further DNA sequences in the sample. The chain has TRBV9 and TRBJ2-1; 10 bases map to TRBD2. The CDR3 totals 16 residues. Germline V lookup: CDR1 SGDLS, CDR2 YYNGEE. V trimming: 4 bases; J trimming: 0 bases; junction bases outside the gene matches: 4. In DNA, the CDR3 is TGTGCCAGCAGCACCAGACTAGCGGGCTCCTACAATGAGCAGTTCTTC. This codes for CASSTRLAGSYNEQFF.

J is TRBJ2-7 and V is TRBV27, with D possibly matching TRBD1 (5 bases). CDR3 length: 14 amino acids. Trimming cost V 6 bases and J 0 bases, with 12 bases left between them. Germline V gene data show CDR1 as MNHEY and CDR2 as SMNVEV (reference sequence). CDR3 nucleotide sequence: TGTGCCAGCAGGGGCTACGACAGCTCCTACGAGCAGTACTTC. Its protein is CASRGYDSSYEQYF.

This chain links TRBV27 with TRBJ1-2; D gene uncertain. V lost 6 bases to trimming and J lost 8 bases, with 22 bases between them. CDR3 length equals 15 residues. The V gene's germline CDR1 is MNHEY and CDR2 SMNVEV (reference sequence). The CDR3 DNA is TGTGCCAGCAGAACTACCGGGTCCCCCATCGGCGGCTACACCTTC. Its translation is CASRTTGSPIGGYTF.

The chain links TRBV6-5 to TRBJ2-3; 9 positions agree with TRBD1. J lost 4 bases, V lost 0 bases, and 5 bases had no gene match. Germline-derived CDR1 and CDR2 are MNHEY and SVGAGI. The CDR3 runs to 16 residues. Here the CDR3 DNA reads TGTGCCAGCAGTTACTCAATCGGGACAGGGTCAGATACGCAGTATTTT. Protein sequence: CASSYSIGTGSDTQYF.

V and J are TRBV2 and TRBJ2-7, with a tentative D call TRBD2 (6 bases). The V end was cut by 9 bases, the J end by 2 bases, with 17 bases between. This CDR3 is 14 amino acids long. Germline CDR1 reads SNHLY; CDR2 reads FYNNEI. CDR3 region: CARHVKGRTYEQYF. Here the CDR3 DNA reads TGTGCCAGACACGTTAAGGGGAGGACCTACGAGCAGTACTTC.

The rearrangement joins TRBV9 to TRBJ2-1, with 9 bases matching TRBD2. CDR1 and CDR2 from the germline V gene are SGDLS and YYNGEE. CDR3 length: 14 amino acids. With 4 bases clipped from V and 5 bases from J, the junction kept 4 bases outside the gene matches. The CDR3 loop is CASSPWTSDNEQFF. CDR3 sequence (DNA): TGTGCCAGCAGCCCCTGGACTAGCGACAATGAGCAGTTCTTC.

The chain carries TRBV19 and TRBJ2-6; D is unclear. V lost 6 bases to trimming and J lost 2 bases, with 11 bases between them. Germline assignment: CDR1 LNHDA and CDR2 SQIVND (reference sequence). This CDR3 spans 15 amino acids. The CDR3 DNA reads TGTGCCAGTAGCCCAGGAAGGGCTGGGGCCAACGTCCTGACTTTC. Its translation is CASSPGRAGANVLTF.

The genes are TRBV4-3 and TRBJ1-2; 9 positions agree with TRBD1. V was pared by 1 base and J by 7 bases, with 10 bases of the junction left unmatched. The CDR3 length is 16 residues. From germline, CDR1 is LGHNA and CDR2 YSLEER. In DNA form, the CDR3 reads TGCGCCAGCAGCCAAGGCGTGACAGGGGGTTTCTCTGGCTACACCTTC. This encodes CASSQGVTGGFSGYTF.

This chain uses TRBV7-6 with TRBJ2-5; either TRBD1 or TRBD2 may supply D (5 bases each). Germline V gene lookup returns CDR1 SGHVS and CDR2 FNYEAQ. The CDR3 consists of 14 residues. The germline V and J ends were trimmed by 5 bases and 7 bases, with 17 bases remaining between them. DNA for the CDR3: TGTGCCAGCAGCCCTAGGACTCTAGGGGTGACCCAGTACTTC. This gives the protein CASSPRTLGVTQYF.